This TCR beta chain was sequenced during a study of T cell changes during pregnancy in multiple sclerosis. Per germline, CDR1 SGHRS and CDR2 YFSETQ. The CDR3 loop spans 12 amino acids. Trimming stripped 0 bases from V and 6 bases from J, with 7 bases between. Clones were sequenced by immunoSEQ multiplex PCR, and TCRdb holds only the in-frame ones, with some missing. This table has over 75,000 clones, over 80% appearing once. The sequencing here drew on peripheral blood, taken in the first trimester of pregnancy. This TCR was sampled from a female donor with multiple sclerosis, enrolled in a pregnancy study. The V and J genes are TRBV5-1 and TRBJ2-7; no firm D call. CDR3 sequence: CASSLGTSEQYF. CDR3 in DNA: TGCGCCAGCAGCTTGGGCACTTCCGAGCAGTACTTC.